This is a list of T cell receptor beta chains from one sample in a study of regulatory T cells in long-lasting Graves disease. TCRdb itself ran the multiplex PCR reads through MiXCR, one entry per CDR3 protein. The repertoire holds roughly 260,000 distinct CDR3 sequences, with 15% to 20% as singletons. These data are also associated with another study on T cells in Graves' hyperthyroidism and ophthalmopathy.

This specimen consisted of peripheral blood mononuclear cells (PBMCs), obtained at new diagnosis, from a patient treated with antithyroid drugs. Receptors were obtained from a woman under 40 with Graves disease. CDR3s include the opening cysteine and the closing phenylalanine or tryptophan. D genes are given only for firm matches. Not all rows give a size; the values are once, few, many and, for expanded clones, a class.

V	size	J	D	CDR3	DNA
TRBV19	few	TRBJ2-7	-	CASSITSAGEQYF	TGTGCCAGTAGTATTACTTCCGCGGGCGAGCAGTACTTC
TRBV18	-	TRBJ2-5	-	CASSPDTLQETQYF	TGTGCCAGCTCACCCGACACTCTGCAAGAGACCCAGTACTTC
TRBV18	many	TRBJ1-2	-	CASSPIAKGRTWGYTF	TGTGCCAGCTCACCAATTGCGAAGGGAAGGACATGGGGCTACACCTTC
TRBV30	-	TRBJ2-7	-	CAWRAGQSYEQYF	TGTGCCTGGAGAGCGGGACAGTCCTACGAGCAGTACTTC
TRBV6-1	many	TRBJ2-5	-	CASSPRGDMETQYF	TGTGCCAGCAGCCCCCGAGGGGACATGGAGACCCAGTACTTC
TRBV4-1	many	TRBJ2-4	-	CASSQGLWGNIQYF	TGCGCCAGCAGCCAAGGTTTGTGGGGGAACATTCAGTACTTC
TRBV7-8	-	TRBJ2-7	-	CASSSTWYHEQYF	TGTGCCAGCAGCTCGACTTGGTACCACGAGCAGTACTTC
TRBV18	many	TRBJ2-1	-	CASSPGQNNEQFF	TGTGCCAGCTCACCAGGACAGAACAATGAGCAGTTCTTC
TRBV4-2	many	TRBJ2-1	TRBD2	CASSQDTSGGAFEQFF	TGTGCCAGCAGCCAAGACACCAGCGGGGGGGCCTTTGAGCAGTTCTTC
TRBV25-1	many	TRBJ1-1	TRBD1	CASSEWDRVSEAFF	TGTGCCAGCAGTGAATGGGACAGGGTCTCTGAAGCTTTCTTT
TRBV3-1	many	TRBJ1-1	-	CASSRMGRDPEAFF	TGTGCCAGCAGCCGAATGGGCAGGGATCCTGAAGCTTTCTTT
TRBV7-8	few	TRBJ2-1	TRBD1	CASSGTQGAEQFF	TGTGCCAGCAGCGGAACTCAGGGGGCTGAGCAGTTCTTC